This T cell receptor (beta chain) came from a study of regulatory T cells in long-lasting Graves disease. The time point here: newly diagnosed GD, antithyroid drugs for less than 3 months. Researchers made the TCR library from RNA that was extracted from PBMCs. The CDR3 has 15 residues. The germline V gene encodes CDR1 SNHLY and CDR2 FYNNEI. Note on this clonotype: A read error may explain this, as a much larger clone is one base away. This CDR3 is missing its conserved last phenylalanine or tryptophan, likely due to a read error.

Building of the TCR beta libraries involved iRepertoire HTBI primers and Arm-PCR of CDR3 regions. TCRdb ran MiXCR on the multiplex PCR reads and lists one entry per CDR3 protein. This sample has about 520,000 distinct CDR3 sequences; approximately 12% occur once, and the top ten carry almost 9%. This sample also appeared in a second study, on T cells in Graves' hyperthyroidism and ophthalmopathy. That paper notes: Clinicians diagnosed patients from clinical symptoms, serum thyroxine and TRAb, thyroid ultrasound and orbital computed tomography. A 13 V-J signature model discriminated ophthalmopathy versus stable hyperthyroidism.

The material sequenced was peripheral blood mononuclear cells (PBMCs), taken at new diagnosis, from a patient treated with antithyroid drugs. The chain couples TRBV2 to TRBJ2-5; 8 nucleotides match TRBD1. The sequence was obtained from a woman in her 30s with Graves disease. The DNA of the CDR3 is TGTGCCGGCAGTTGGGGACAGGCTGCGGGAGAGACCCAGTACCTC. This encodes CAGSWGQAAGETQYL.